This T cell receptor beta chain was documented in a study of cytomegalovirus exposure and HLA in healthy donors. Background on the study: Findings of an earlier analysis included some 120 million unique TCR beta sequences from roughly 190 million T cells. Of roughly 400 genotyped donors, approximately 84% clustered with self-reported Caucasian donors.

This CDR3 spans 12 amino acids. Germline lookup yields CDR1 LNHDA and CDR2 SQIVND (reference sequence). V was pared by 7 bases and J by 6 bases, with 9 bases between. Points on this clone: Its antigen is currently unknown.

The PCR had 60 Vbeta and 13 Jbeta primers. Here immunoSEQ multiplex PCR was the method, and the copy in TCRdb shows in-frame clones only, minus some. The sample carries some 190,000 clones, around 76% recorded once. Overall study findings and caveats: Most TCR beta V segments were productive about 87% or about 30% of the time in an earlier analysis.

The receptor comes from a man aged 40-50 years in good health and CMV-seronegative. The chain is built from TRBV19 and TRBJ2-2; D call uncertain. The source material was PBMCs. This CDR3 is CASMTGSGELFF. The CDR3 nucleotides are TGTGCCAGTATGACCGGGTCCGGGGAGCTGTTTTTT.